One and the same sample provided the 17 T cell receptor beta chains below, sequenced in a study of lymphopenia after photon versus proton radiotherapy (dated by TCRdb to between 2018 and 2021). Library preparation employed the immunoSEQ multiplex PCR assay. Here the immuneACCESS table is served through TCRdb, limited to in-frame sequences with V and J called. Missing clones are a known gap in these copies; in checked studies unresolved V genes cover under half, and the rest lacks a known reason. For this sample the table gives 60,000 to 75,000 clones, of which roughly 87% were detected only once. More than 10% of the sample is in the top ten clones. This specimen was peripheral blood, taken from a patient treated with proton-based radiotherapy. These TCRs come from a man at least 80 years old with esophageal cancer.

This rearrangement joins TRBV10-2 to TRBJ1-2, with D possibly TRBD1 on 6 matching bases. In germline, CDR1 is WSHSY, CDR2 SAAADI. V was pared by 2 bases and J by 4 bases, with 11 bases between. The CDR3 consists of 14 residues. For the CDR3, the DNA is TGCGCCAGCAGTGAGCCACAGGGATTCTATGGCTACACCTTC. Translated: CASSEPQGFYGYTF.

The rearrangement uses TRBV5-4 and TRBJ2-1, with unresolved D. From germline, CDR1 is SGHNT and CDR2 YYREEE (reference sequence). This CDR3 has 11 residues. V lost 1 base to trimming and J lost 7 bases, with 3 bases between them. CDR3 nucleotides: TGTGCCAGCAGCTTGAGAAATGAGCAGTTCTTC. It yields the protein CASSLRNEQFF.

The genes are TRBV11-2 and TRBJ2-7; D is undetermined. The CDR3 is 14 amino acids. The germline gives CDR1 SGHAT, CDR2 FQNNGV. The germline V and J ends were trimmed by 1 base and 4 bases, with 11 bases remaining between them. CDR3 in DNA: TGTGCCAGCAGCTTAGGTCCCCTGGGGTACGAGCAGTACTTC. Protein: CASSLGPLGYEQYF.

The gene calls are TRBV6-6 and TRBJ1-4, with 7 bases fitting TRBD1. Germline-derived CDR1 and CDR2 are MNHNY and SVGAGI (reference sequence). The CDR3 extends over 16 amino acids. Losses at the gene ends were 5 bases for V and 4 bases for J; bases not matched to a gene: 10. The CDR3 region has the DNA TGTGCCAGCAGTCCTTCGGAGGGGGCGATTAATGAAAAACTGTTTTTT. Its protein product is CASSPSEGAINEKLFF.

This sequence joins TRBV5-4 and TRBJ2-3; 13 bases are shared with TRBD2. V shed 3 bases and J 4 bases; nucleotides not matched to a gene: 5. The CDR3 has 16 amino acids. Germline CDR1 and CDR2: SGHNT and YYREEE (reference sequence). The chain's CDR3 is CASSSGLAGVSDTQYF. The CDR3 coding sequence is TGTGCCAGCAGCTCCGGACTAGCGGGAGTGTCAGATACGCAGTATTTT.

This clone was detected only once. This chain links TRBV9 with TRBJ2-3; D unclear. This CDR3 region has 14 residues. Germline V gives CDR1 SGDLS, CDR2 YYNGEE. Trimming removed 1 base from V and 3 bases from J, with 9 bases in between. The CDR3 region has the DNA TGTGCCAGCAGCGTATTAACAGAAACAGATACGCAGTATTTT. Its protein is CASSVLTETDTQYF.

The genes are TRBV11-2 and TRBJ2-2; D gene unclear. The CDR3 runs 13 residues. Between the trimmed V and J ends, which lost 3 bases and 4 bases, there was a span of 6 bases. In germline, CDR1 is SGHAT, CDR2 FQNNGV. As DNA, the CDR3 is TGTGCCAGCAGCTTGGACGTCACCGGGGAGCTGTTTTTT. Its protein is CASSLDVTGELFF.

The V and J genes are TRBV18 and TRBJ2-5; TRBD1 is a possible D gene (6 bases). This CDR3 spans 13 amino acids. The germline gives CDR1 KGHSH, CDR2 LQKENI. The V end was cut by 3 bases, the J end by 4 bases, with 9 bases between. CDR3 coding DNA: TGTGCCAGCTCACCCGCGGACAGAGAGACCCAGTACTTC. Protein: CASSPADRETQYF.

CDR3 DNA sequence: TGTGCCAGCAGCCCCCTCGTTCGCGAGCAGTACTTC. This codes for CASSPLVREQYF. The chain joins TRBV11-2 to TRBJ2-7, with D hard to call. Per the germline V gene, CDR1 is SGHAT and CDR2 is FQNNGV. The V gene lost 5 bases and the J gene lost 6 bases, with 11 bases spanning the gap. This CDR3 spans 12 amino acids.

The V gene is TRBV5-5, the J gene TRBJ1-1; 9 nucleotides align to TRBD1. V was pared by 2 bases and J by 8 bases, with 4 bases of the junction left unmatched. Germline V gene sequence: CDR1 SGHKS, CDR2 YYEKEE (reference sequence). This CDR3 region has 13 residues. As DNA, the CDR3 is TGTGCCAGCAGCTTACAGGGGGCAGGAGAAGCTTTCTTT. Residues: CASSLQGAGEAFF.

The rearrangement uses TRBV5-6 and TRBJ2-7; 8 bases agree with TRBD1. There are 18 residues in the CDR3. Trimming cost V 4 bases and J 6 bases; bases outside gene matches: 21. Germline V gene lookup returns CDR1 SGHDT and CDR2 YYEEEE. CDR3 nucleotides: TGTGCCAGCAGCCCTCGGGCGTGGACAGGGAGAAGTAGGGGCGAGCAGTACTTC. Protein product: CASSPRAWTGRSRGEQYF. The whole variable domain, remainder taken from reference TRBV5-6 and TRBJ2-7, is DAGVTQSPTHLIKTRGQQVTLRCSPKSGHDTVSWYQQALGQGPQFIFQYYEEEERQRGNFPDRFSGHQFPNYSSELNVNALLLGDSALYLCASSPRAWTGRSRGEQYFGPGTRLTVT.

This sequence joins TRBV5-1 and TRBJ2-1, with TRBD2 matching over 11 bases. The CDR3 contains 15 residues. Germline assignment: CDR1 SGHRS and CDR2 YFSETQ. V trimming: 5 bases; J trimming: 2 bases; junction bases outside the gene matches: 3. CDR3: CASSLAGGAYNEQFF. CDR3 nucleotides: TGCGCCAGCAGTTTAGCGGGAGGGGCCTACAATGAGCAGTTCTTC.

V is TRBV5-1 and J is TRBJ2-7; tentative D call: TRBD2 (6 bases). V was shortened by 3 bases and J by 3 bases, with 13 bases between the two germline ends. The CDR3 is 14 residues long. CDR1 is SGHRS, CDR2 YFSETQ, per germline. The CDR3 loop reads CASSSLGLNYEQYF. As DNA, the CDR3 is TGCGCCAGCAGCTCCCTGGGACTGAACTACGAGCAGTACTTC.

DNA for the CDR3: TGTGCCACCAGCAGAGAGGGCTCGAATGAAAAACTGTTTTTT. Translated: CATSREGSNEKLFF. V is TRBV15 and J is TRBJ1-4; no definite D call. The CDR3 runs to 14 residues. V was cut by 0 bases and J by 5 bases, with 7 bases left in between. The germline V gene has CDR1 LNHNV and CDR2 YYDKDF (reference sequence).

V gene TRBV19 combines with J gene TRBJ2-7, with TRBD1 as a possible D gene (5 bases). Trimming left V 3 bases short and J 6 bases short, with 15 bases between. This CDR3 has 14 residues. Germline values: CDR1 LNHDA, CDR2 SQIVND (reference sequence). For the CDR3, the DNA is TGTGCCAGTAGTATGGGGCAGGGATGGGGCGAGCAGTACTTC. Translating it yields CASSMGQGWGEQYF.

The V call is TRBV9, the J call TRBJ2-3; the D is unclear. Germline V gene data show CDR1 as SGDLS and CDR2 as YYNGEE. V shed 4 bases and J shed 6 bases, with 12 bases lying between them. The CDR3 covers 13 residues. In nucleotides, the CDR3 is TGTGCCAGCAGCCCCAAGGCGGTGGATACGCAGTATTTT. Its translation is CASSPKAVDTQYF.

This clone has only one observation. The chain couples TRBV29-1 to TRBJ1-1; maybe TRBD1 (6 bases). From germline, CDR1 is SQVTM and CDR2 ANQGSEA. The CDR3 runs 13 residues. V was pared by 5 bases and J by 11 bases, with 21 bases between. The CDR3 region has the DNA TGCAGCGTTACCCTTTCCCCGGGGGCTCGGGCTTTCTTT. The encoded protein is CSVTLSPGARAFF.